This entry lists 19 T cell receptor beta chains sequenced from one sample in a study of Ad26.COV2.S vaccination and SARS-CoV-2 variants. Here immunoSEQ multiplex PCR was the method, and the copy in TCRdb shows in-frame clones only, minus some. The data show more than 350,000 clones, around 90% seen once. Treatment given: some 19 received Ad26.COV2.S at low or high dose, single or two shots; roughly five received placebo; per-sample allocation not given. The samples date from day 63 after the first vaccine or placebo injection. This specimen consisted of peripheral blood, obtained in a trial of Ad26.COV2.S vaccine versus placebo. All receptors come from a person between 18 and 65 years old who received the Ad26.COV2.S COVID-19 vaccine or a placebo.

The rearrangement joins TRBV6-2 or TRBV6-3 to TRBJ2-1, with 9 bases lining up with TRBD2. Germline CDR1 MNHEY, CDR2 SVGEGT. Trimming took 5 bases from V and 7 from J; bases not matched to a gene: 18. This CDR3 is built from 18 residues. CDR3 in DNA: TGTGCCAGCAGTGAGCAGGGTCCGGGACTAGCCCCCTCTAATGAGCAGTTCTTC. This codes for CASSEQGPGLAPSNEQFF.

This chain connects TRBV11-3 to TRBJ2-1, with TRBD2 as a possible D gene (6 bases). Trimming removed 1 base from V and 11 bases from J, with 12 bases in between. CDR1 SGHNT and CDR2 YENEEA come from the germline V gene. This CDR3 is built from 13 residues. CDR3 sequence: CASSLAPEGKQFF. The CDR3 DNA is TGTGCCAGCAGCTTAGCACCGGAGGGCAAGCAGTTCTTC.

CDR3 in amino acids: CASSLLAGRTYNEQFF. CDR3 nucleotides: TGTGCCAGCAGCCTGCTAGCGGGAAGGACCTACAATGAGCAGTTCTTC. This chain links TRBV3-1 (or the pseudogene TRBV3-2) with TRBJ2-1, with 9 nucleotides matching TRBD2. The germline V gene encodes CDR1 LGHDT and CDR2 YNNKEL (reference sequence). There are 16 residues in the CDR3. The trim removed 4 bases at V and 2 bases at J, leaving 6 bases unmatched.

J is TRBJ2-5 and V is TRBV4-1, with 10 bases identical to TRBD2. The germline gives CDR1 MGHRA, CDR2 YSYEKL. V shed 1 base, J shed 5 bases, and the junction held 4 bases outside the gene matches. The CDR3 sequence is 15 residues long. In DNA form, the CDR3 reads TGCGCCAGCAGCCAAGTCGCTAGCGGGAGTGAGACCCAGTACTTC. Its protein product is CASSQVASGSETQYF.

The rearrangement links TRBV7-6 to TRBJ2-5; 11 positions agree with TRBD2. J was trimmed by 4 bases and V by 5 bases; bases with no gene match: 6. The germline V gene has CDR1 SGHVS and CDR2 FNYEAQ. The CDR3 runs to 15 residues. CDR3 sequence reads: CASSTTSGRGETQYF. The CDR3 coding sequence is TGTGCCAGCAGCACCACTAGCGGGAGAGGAGAGACCCAGTACTTC. The whole variable domain, remainder taken from reference TRBV7-6 and TRBJ2-5, is GAGVSQSPRYKVTKRGQDVALRCDPISGHVSLYWYRQALGQGPEFLTYFNYEAQQDKSGLPNDRFSAERPEGSISTLTIQRTEQRDSAMYRCASSTTSGRGETQYFGPGTRLLVL.

As DNA, the CDR3 is TGTGCCAGCAGTTCCAACTGGCGCGAGCAGTACTTC. Translating gives CASSSNWREQYF. The rearrangement links TRBV28 to TRBJ2-7; D call uncertain. This CDR3 region has 12 residues. Per the germline V gene, CDR1 is MDHEN and CDR2 is SYDVKM. The V and J ends lost 4 bases and 6 bases respectively, with 10 bases between them.

The V and J genes are TRBV19 and TRBJ1-2; 8 bases map to TRBD1. The length of the CDR3 is 15 residues. The V segment lost 7 bases and the J segment 4 bases; nucleotides outside the gene matches: 11. Per germline, CDR1 LNHDA and CDR2 SQIVND (reference sequence). The CDR3 bases are TGTGCCAGTACCAGGGACAGGTTGGTGGGCTATGGCTACACCTTC. It is translated as CASTRDRLVGYGYTF. Drawing the rest from reference TRBV19 and TRBJ1-2, the complete variable domain is DGGITQSPKYLFRKEGQNVTLSCEQNLNHDAMYWYRQDPGQGLRLIYYSQIVNDFQKGDIAEGYSVSREKKESFPLTVTSAQKNPTAFYLCASTRDRLVGYGYTFGSGTRLTVV.

V is TRBV27 and J is TRBJ2-7; D is possibly TRBD1 or TRBD2 (5 bases each). CDR3 size: 15 residues. CDR1 is MNHEY and CDR2 is SMNVEV in the germline V gene (reference sequence). V was cut by 4 bases and J by 2 bases, with 15 bases left in between. CDR3 nucleotide sequence: TGTGCCAGCAGTTCTATTGACGGGGACCCCTACGAGCAGTACTTC. This sequence encodes CASSSIDGDPYEQYF.

This clone has just one count. The chain links TRBV7-3 to TRBJ2-2; D is unclear. The CDR3 has 16 residues. Trimming removed 3 bases at V and 3 bases at J, with 14 bases between. The germline gives CDR1 SGHTA, CDR2 FQGTGA. CDR3 sequence reads: CASSFGNAVDTGELFF. The DNA for the CDR3 is TGTGCCAGCAGCTTTGGGAACGCTGTGGACACCGGGGAGCTGTTTTTT.

In its sample, this clone was seen once. The J gene is TRBJ1-2, the V gene TRBV19; tentatively, D is TRBD1 (5 bases). V lost 7 bases and J 4 bases, leaving 13 bases between the germline ends. Germline CDR1 and CDR2: LNHDA and SQIVND (reference sequence). This CDR3 region has 13 residues. CDR3 sequence: CASNPDNSYGYTF. CDR3 nucleotides: TGTGCCAGTAACCCGGACAACTCCTATGGCTACACCTTC.

V is TRBV5-3 and J is TRBJ1-5, with 9 positions matching TRBD1. TRBV5-3 is marked as an open reading frame, function uncertain. CDR3 size: 16 residues. The trim removed 0 bases at V and 4 bases at J, leaving 5 bases unmatched. Here the CDR3 reads CARSLEPGQGNQPQHF. CDR3 coding DNA: TGTGCCAGAAGCTTGGAACCGGGACAGGGAAATCAGCCCCAGCATTTT.

V is TRBV19 and J is TRBJ2-1; D is ambiguous. Germline loops: CDR1 LNHDA, CDR2 SQIVND (reference sequence). V lost 7 bases to trimming and J lost 3 bases, with 16 bases between them. The CDR3 has 15 amino acids. The CDR3 loop is CASTDAANNYNEQFF. The CDR3 region has the DNA TGTGCCAGTACCGACGCAGCCAACAACTACAATGAGCAGTTCTTC.

The chain employs TRBV18 and TRBJ1-2, with 7 bases matching TRBD1. The germline gives CDR1 KGHSH, CDR2 LQKENI. This CDR3 spans 15 amino acids. V lost 4 bases, J lost 2 bases, and 7 bases stayed unmatched. CDR3 loop: CASSLRQGGNYGYTF. The CDR3 region has the DNA TGTGCCAGCTCACTTCGACAGGGTGGGAACTATGGCTACACCTTC.

The V and J genes are TRBV18 and TRBJ2-7; TRBD2 matches at 8 bases. This CDR3 has 15 residues. The V and J ends lost 5 bases and 1 base, in that order; junction bases with no gene match: 7. The germline CDR1 and CDR2 sequences are KGHSH and LQKENI. The CDR3 loop reads CASSASGSRSYEQYF. The DNA of the CDR3 is TGTGCCAGCTCAGCTAGCGGGTCCCGTTCCTACGAGCAGTACTTC. The variable domain in full, with the rest retrieved from reference TRBV18 and TRBJ2-7, is NAGVMQNPRHLVRRRGQEARLRCSPMKGHSHVYWYRQLPEEGLKFMVYLQKENIIDESGMPKERFSAEFPKEGPSILRIQQVVRGDSAAYFCASSASGSRSYEQYFGPGTRLTVT.

Remarks on this clone: Other DNA sequences of this sample code for an identical CDR3. The CDR3 DNA is TGTGCCAGCAGTTTAGAGGGCTACGAGCAGTACTTC. Translating gives CASSLEGYEQYF. This chain uses TRBV12-3 or TRBV12-4 with TRBJ2-7; no definite D call. The CDR3 is made up of 12 amino acids. V lost 1 base, J lost 3 bases, and 4 bases lay in between.

With regard to this clone: The sample has other DNA sequences that encode this CDR3 too. The rearrangement links TRBV18 to TRBJ1-4; D might be TRBD1 (5 bases). CDR1 and CDR2 (germline): KGHSH, LQKENI. V lost 0 bases to trimming and J lost 7 bases, with 9 bases between them. The CDR3 runs 14 residues. The CDR3 here is CASSPPGVSEKLFF. In nucleotides, the CDR3 is TGTGCCAGCTCACCACCGGGGGTGAGTGAAAAACTGTTTTTT. The full variable domain, with the rest looked up from reference TRBV18 and TRBJ1-4, is NAGVMQNPRHLVRRRGQEARLRCSPMKGHSHVYWYRQLPEEGLKFMVYLQKENIIDESGMPKERFSAEFPKEGPSILRIQQVVRGDSAAYFCASSPPGVSEKLFFGSGTQLSVL.

This clone was observed a handful of times. The chain carries TRBV5-8 and TRBJ2-1; D may be TRBD2 (6 bases). The CDR3 is 16 residues long. Deletions cut 0 bases from V and 4 bases from J, with 14 bases between. The germline V gene encodes CDR1 SGHTS and CDR2 YDEGEE. The CDR3 region is CASSLGSGRWYNEQFF. DNA of the CDR3: TGTGCCAGCAGCTTGGGTAGCGGACGGTGGTACAATGAGCAGTTCTTC.

V gene TRBV29-1 combines with J gene TRBJ2-1, with 8 bases matching TRBD2. V trimming: 6 bases; J trimming: 4 bases; junction bases outside the gene matches: 8. This CDR3 has 14 amino acids. The V gene's germline CDR1 is SQVTM and CDR2 ANQGSEA. This CDR3 reads CSVTGAGVYNEQFF. CDR3 bases: TGCAGCGTGACGGGAGCGGGGGTTTACAATGAGCAGTTCTTC.

The chain employs TRBV18 and TRBJ2-1; D gene unclear. CDR3 length equals 14 residues. From germline, CDR1 is KGHSH and CDR2 LQKENI. V lost 3 bases and J lost 6, with 12 bases in between. CDR3 sequence reads: CASSPVSSGNEQFF. The CDR3 bases are TGTGCCAGCTCACCTGTCTCAAGTGGCAATGAGCAGTTCTTC.